What follows are 23 T cell receptor beta chains derived from one specimen sequenced in a study of blood T cell repertoires in COVID-19. Profiling relied on immunoSEQ multiplex PCR, and the TCRdb table lists in-frame clones only, not all of them. The top ten clones hold roughly 4% of a sample with a few hundred thousand clones, around nine tenths of them seen once. The specimen was peripheral blood. All receptors derive from a woman aged 55-69 years with COVID-19, enrolled during active disease.

This clone has a single count. The chain employs TRBV5-1 and TRBJ2-1; D possibly corresponds to TRBD1 (5 bases). The CDR3 has 14 residues. CDR1 is SGHRS, CDR2 YFSETQ, per germline. V lost 2 bases and J 1 base, leaving 7 bases between the germline ends. DNA for the CDR3: TGCGCCAGCAGCTTTGGACAATCCTACAATGAGCAGTTCTTC. Translation: CASSFGQSYNEQFF.

This chain links TRBV18 with TRBJ1-5; 7 bases fit TRBD1. The J segment lost 4 bases and the V segment lost 3 bases, leaving 6 bases of the junction unmatched. The CDR3 is 15 amino acids. Germline CDR1 and CDR2: KGHSH and LQKENI. Here the CDR3 DNA reads TGTGCCAGCTCACCGACCGGGACAGTTAATCAGCCCCAGCATTTT. Encoded protein: CASSPTGTVNQPQHF.

V and J are TRBV6-5 and TRBJ1-1, with 7 positions matching TRBD1. Trimming took 8 bases from V and 2 from J; bases not matched to a gene: 8. CDR1 is MNHEY, CDR2 SVGAGI, per germline. This CDR3 contains 14 residues. The CDR3 region is CASERGRENTEAFF. The CDR3 coding sequence is TGTGCCAGCGAAAGGGGGCGCGAAAACACTGAAGCTTTCTTT.

The chain carries TRBV4-1 and TRBJ1-6; D is perhaps TRBD1 (5 bases). CDR1 is MGHRA, CDR2 YSYEKL, per germline. Trimming stripped 0 bases from V and 9 bases from J, with 21 bases between. This CDR3 comprises 18 residues. The CDR3 DNA follows: TGCGCCAGCAGCCAAGATCTTCTGGGGCGGGAGTTGAGTTCACCCCTCCACTTT. Residues: CASSQDLLGRELSSPLHF.

This clone appeared a few times. The chain has TRBV15 and TRBJ1-2; D call uncertain. The CDR3 extends over 16 amino acids. Between the trimmed V and J ends, which lost 5 bases and 6 bases, there was a span of 22 bases. Per germline, CDR1 LNHNV and CDR2 YYDKDF (reference sequence). Here the CDR3 reads CATSASLLPGRDGYTF. The CDR3 coding sequence is TGTGCCACCAGCGCAAGCTTGCTTCCCGGGAGGGATGGCTACACCTTC.

The chain has TRBV5-1 and TRBJ1-5, with D possibly matching TRBD1 (6 bases). The CDR3 is made up of 14 amino acids. Germline loops: CDR1 SGHRS, CDR2 YFSETQ. Trimming pared 4 bases from V and 6 bases from J, leaving 14 bases between. The CDR3 DNA follows: TGCGCCAGCAGCATCTCAGGGGAGGGTCAGCCCCAGCATTTT. This codes for CASSISGEGQPQHF.

V and J are TRBV5-6 and TRBJ1-1; D gene unclear. The CDR3 is 14 residues long. Trimming took off 4 bases at V and 2 bases at J, with 12 bases between the two ends. Per the germline V gene, CDR1 is SGHDT and CDR2 is YYEEEE. This CDR3 reads CASSPDFPNTEAFF. CDR3 bases: TGTGCCAGCAGCCCAGACTTTCCAAACACTGAAGCTTTCTTT.

Only a few counts were recorded for this clone. The genes are TRBV4-1 and TRBJ2-7; 9 nucleotides line up with TRBD1. Losses at the gene ends were 0 bases for V and 5 bases for J; bases not matched to a gene: 8. Germline V gene data show CDR1 as MGHRA and CDR2 as YSYEKL. This CDR3 comprises 16 residues. The CDR3 region has the DNA TGCGCCAGCAGCCAAGATGAAGGGACAGGGTCGGACGAGCAGTACTTC. It translates to CASSQDEGTGSDEQYF.

The CDR3 is CASSSAGQGVKTQYF. CDR3 DNA: TGTGCCAGCAGTTCCGCCGGACAGGGCGTAAAGACCCAGTACTTC. The chain recombines TRBV6-5 with TRBJ2-5; 8 positions agree with TRBD1. Looked up from germline, CDR1 is MNHEY and CDR2 is SVGAGI. Trimming removed 4 bases from V and 6 bases from J; junction bases left unmatched: 10. The CDR3 covers 15 residues.

The J gene is TRBJ1-6, the V gene TRBV18; no firm D call. The length of the CDR3 is 15 residues. Looked up from germline, CDR1 is KGHSH and CDR2 is LQKENI. Trimming removed 3 bases from V and 6 bases from J, with 12 bases in between. CDR3: CASSPGGPPNSPLHF. DNA of the CDR3: TGTGCCAGCTCACCCGGAGGACCCCCTAATTCACCCCTCCACTTT.

The chain uses TRBV18 and TRBJ1-3; 8 bases align to TRBD1. The V and J ends lost 2 bases and 4 bases, in that order; junction bases with no gene match: 7. This CDR3 region has 16 residues. Germline values: CDR1 KGHSH, CDR2 LQKENI. CDR3: CASSPNQGARGNTIYF. The CDR3 DNA reads as TGTGCCAGCTCACCAAATCAGGGGGCGCGAGGAAACACCATATATTTT.

The chain has TRBV2 and TRBJ1-2, with D hard to call. Per the germline V gene, CDR1 is SNHLY and CDR2 is FYNNEI. The CDR3 is 15 residues long. Trimming stripped 0 bases from V and 6 bases from J, with 14 bases between. The CDR3 spells CASSEAQRFPNGYTF. Here the CDR3 DNA reads TGTGCCAGCAGTGAAGCGCAGCGTTTCCCAAATGGCTACACCTTC.

This chain connects TRBV7-9 to TRBJ1-4, with 7 bases matching TRBD1. The germline V gene has CDR1 SEHNR and CDR2 FQNEAQ (reference sequence). The CDR3 extends over 15 amino acids. The junction had 7 bases not matched to a gene; V was cut back by 1 base and J by 8 bases. The CDR3 region has the DNA TGTGCCAGCAGCTTAGTCGAGGGGGCAGGAGAAAAACTGTTTTTT. Translation: CASSLVEGAGEKLFF.

Worth noting for this clone: Distinct nucleotide sequences in the sample also encode this CDR3. The gene calls are TRBV6-5 and TRBJ1-2; D possibly corresponds to TRBD1 (5 bases). Germline V gene sequence: CDR1 MNHEY, CDR2 SVGAGI. The CDR3 sequence is 13 residues long. V lost 0 bases and J 4 bases, leaving 6 bases between the germline ends. The CDR3 is CASSYSGGYGYTF. Written as DNA, the CDR3 is TGTGCCAGCAGTTACTCCGGGGGCTATGGCTACACCTTC.

V is TRBV6-5 and J is TRBJ1-4; maybe TRBD1 (5 bases). V dropped 11 bases and J dropped 8 bases, with 21 bases sitting between them. Germline loops: CDR1 MNHEY, CDR2 SVGAGI. The CDR3 length is 14 residues. CDR3 loop: CAAVRSQGGEKLFF. The CDR3 DNA is TGTGCCGCCGTGAGATCCCAGGGCGGCGAAAAACTGTTTTTT.

The chain employs TRBV2 and TRBJ1-2; D ambiguous. V was cut by 3 bases and J by 4 bases, with 6 bases left in between. This CDR3 has 12 amino acids. Germline V gene data show CDR1 as SNHLY and CDR2 as FYNNEI. DNA of the CDR3: TGTGCCAGCAGTGAGACGGGCTATGGCTACACCTTC. It is translated as CASSETGYGYTF.

The V gene is TRBV28, the J gene TRBJ2-1, with 8 bases fitting TRBD1. Germline CDR1 is MDHEN and CDR2 is SYDVKM. Germline trimming cut 5 bases from V and 10 bases from J; bases unmatched to any gene: 10. This CDR3 comprises 14 residues. The CDR3 coding sequence is TGTGCCAGCAGTCCCCCCGGGACAGGACGGGAGCAGTTCTTC. It is translated as CASSPPGTGREQFF.

The chain carries TRBV5-1 and TRBJ2-1; 10 bases are a match to TRBD2. The junction had 11 bases not matched to a gene; V was cut back by 4 bases and J by 4 bases. This CDR3 is 17 amino acids long. The V gene's germline CDR1 is SGHRS and CDR2 YFSETQ. CDR3 loop: CASSTAQSSGGYNEQFF. The CDR3 DNA sequence: TGCGCCAGCAGCACCGCCCAATCTAGCGGGGGTTACAATGAGCAGTTCTTC.

This clone was counted once. The V gene is TRBV14, the J gene TRBJ2-1; 10 bases are a match to TRBD2. The CDR3 is 16 residues long. Looked up from germline, CDR1 is SGHDN and CDR2 is FVKESK. J gave up 10 bases and V 0 bases, and 9 bases lay outside the gene matches. CDR3 region: CASSQDWLAGVEEQFF. For the CDR3, the DNA is TGTGCCAGCAGCCAAGATTGGCTAGCGGGGGTGGAGGAGCAGTTCTTC.

This clone has a single count. The V call is TRBV11-2, the J call TRBJ1-5; 9 positions match TRBD1. There are 15 residues in the CDR3. Germline CDR1 reads SGHAT; CDR2 reads FQNNGV. V dropped 5 bases and J dropped 2; count of bases not matched to a gene: 4. The CDR3 DNA reads TGTGCCAGCAGCCGGGGACAGGGACGCAATCAGCCCCAGCATTTT. Residues: CASSRGQGRNQPQHF. The variable domain in full, completed from reference TRBV11-2 and TRBJ1-5, reads EAGVAQSPRYKIIEKRQSVAFWCNPISGHATLYWYQQILGQGPKLLIQFQNNGVVDDSQLPKDRFSAERLKGVDSTLKIQPAKLEDSAVYLCASSRGQGRNQPQHFGDGTRLSIL.

As regards this clone: The same CDR3 is also encoded by other DNA sequences in this sample. The rearrangement links TRBV9 to TRBJ1-3; 8 positions match TRBD1. The CDR3 loop spans 15 amino acids. V dropped 2 bases and J dropped 0; count of bases not matched to a gene: 1. The V gene's germline CDR1 is SGDLS and CDR2 YYNGEE. CDR3 residues: CASSVGTGSGNTIYF. The CDR3 DNA is TGTGCCAGCAGCGTGGGGACAGGCTCTGGAAACACCATATATTTT. Full variable domain (rest looked up from reference TRBV9 and TRBJ1-3): DSGVTQTPKHLITATGQRVTLRCSPRSGDLSVYWYQQSLDQGLQFLIQYYNGEERAKGNILERFSAQQFPDLHSELNLSSLELGDSALYFCASSVGTGSGNTIYFGEGSWLTVV.

This rearrangement joins TRBV15 to TRBJ2-1, with D perhaps matching TRBD2 (6 bases). With 3 bases removed from V and 4 bases from J, the gap between germline ends came to 13 bases. CDR3 length: 15 residues. Germline V gives CDR1 LNHNV, CDR2 YYDKDF (reference sequence). In DNA, the CDR3 is TGTGCCACCAGCAGGGGGCAGGGACTTTACAATGAGCAGTTCTTC. Protein: CATSRGQGLYNEQFF.

The chain recombines TRBV5-4 with TRBJ2-1, with 7 bases aligning to TRBD1. This CDR3 has 14 amino acids. V was clipped by 0 bases and J by 7 bases; unmatched bases: 4. Germline assignment: CDR1 SGHNT and CDR2 YYREEE (reference sequence). The CDR3: CASSLEGARNEQFF. DNA of the CDR3: TGTGCCAGCAGCTTGGAGGGGGCGCGAAATGAGCAGTTCTTC.